The 32 T cell receptor beta chains given below trace back to one sample, sequenced in a study of beta chain features in type 1 diabetes. As every portion of the isolated RNA was reverse transcribed, the sequencing read expressed TCRB transcripts. Data came from immunoSEQ multiplex PCR; TCRdb stores just in-frame clones and leaves some out. The sample yields hundreds of thousands of clones, about a sixth seen once. Material for sequencing was naive CD4+ T cells from blood. These receptor sequences come from a young woman in good health.

This clone was seen more than once but under ten times. This chain connects TRBV14 to TRBJ2-3, with TRBD2 matching 7 bases. From germline, CDR1 is SGHDN and CDR2 FVKESK. The CDR3 spans 14 residues. V was pared by 3 bases and J by 2 bases, with 2 bases of the junction left unmatched. CDR3 DNA sequence: TGTGCCAGCAGCCATCGGGAGGTCACAGATACGCAGTATTTT. It yields the protein CASSHREVTDTQYF.

This clone was observed a handful of times. The rearrangement links TRBV19 to TRBJ2-7; 9 positions match TRBD1. The CDR3 has 16 residues. Looked up from germline, CDR1 is LNHDA and CDR2 is SQIVND (reference sequence). V shed 4 bases and J 3 bases; nucleotides not matched to a gene: 10. This CDR3 reads CASSRKQGATGYEQYF. The CDR3 DNA sequence: TGTGCCAGTAGTAGAAAACAGGGGGCCACCGGCTACGAGCAGTACTTC.

The rearrangement uses TRBV4-3 and TRBJ2-1, with 10 bases that match TRBD1. V was clipped by 0 bases and J by 6 bases; unmatched bases: 5. Per germline, CDR1 LGHNA and CDR2 YSLEER. The CDR3 is made up of 16 amino acids. The CDR3 loop is CASSQDMGTGVNEQFF. The CDR3 DNA reads TGCGCCAGCAGCCAAGATATGGGGACAGGGGTCAATGAGCAGTTCTTC.

The chain links TRBV5-8 to TRBJ2-2; D remains unclear. Germline CDR1 and CDR2: SGHTS and YDEGEE. The ends were cut back, 4 bases at V and 1 base at J, with 11 bases in the middle. This CDR3 spans 15 amino acids. The chain's CDR3 is CASSPPRGNTGELFF. CDR3 coding DNA: TGTGCCAGCAGCCCCCCTAGAGGGAACACCGGGGAGCTGTTTTTT. The full variable domain, completed using reference TRBV5-8 and TRBJ2-2, is EAGVTQSPTHLIKTRGQQATLRCSPISGHTSVYWYQQALGLGLQFLLWYDEGEERNRGNFPPRFSGRQFPNYSSELNVNALELEDSALYLCASSPPRGNTGELFFGEGSRLTVL.

J is TRBJ2-3 and V is TRBV28, with D perhaps TRBD2 (6 bases). The V gene lost 5 bases and the J gene lost 0 bases, with 12 bases spanning the gap. The CDR3 covers 15 residues. Germline loops: CDR1 MDHEN, CDR2 SYDVKM. The CDR3 DNA follows: TGTGCCAGCAGTGGTAGCGGTTCTAGCACAGATACGCAGTATTTT. Encoded protein: CASSGSGSSTDTQYF.

This clone occurred a few times. The CDR3 spells CASSFIAPTSGSSKNIQYF. The CDR3 nucleotides read TGTGCCAGCAGCTTCATAGCCCCAACTAGCGGGAGCTCCAAAAACATTCAGTACTTC. The V and J genes are TRBV9 and TRBJ2-4; 11 bases map to TRBD2. The CDR3 totals 19 residues. Looked up from germline, CDR1 is SGDLS and CDR2 is YYNGEE. The ends lost 4 bases at V and 2 bases at J; junction bases unmatched: 14.

In the case of this clone: The identical CDR3 is also encoded by other nucleotide sequences in the sample. The rearrangement joins TRBV7-9 to TRBJ1-1; D is ambiguous. Trimming took 5 bases from V and 7 from J, leaving 8 bases between them. This CDR3 comprises 11 residues. The germline V gene encodes CDR1 SEHNR and CDR2 FQNEAQ (reference sequence). CDR3 DNA: TGTGCCAGCAGCCTCACGGGTGAAGCTTTCTTT. Translating it yields CASSLTGEAFF.

This clone was counted once. This chain uses TRBV19 with TRBJ1-5; the match to TRBD1 covers 7 bases. With 6 bases clipped from V and 1 base from J, the junction kept 9 bases outside the gene matches. CDR3 size: 16 residues. The germline V gene encodes CDR1 LNHDA and CDR2 SQIVND (reference sequence). The CDR3, as DNA: TGTGCCAGTAGGATCACAGGGGAAGGAAGCAATCAGCCCCAGCATTTT. Amino acid sequence: CASRITGEGSNQPQHF.

This clone was detected a few times. V gene TRBV19 combines with J gene TRBJ1-3; weak D call: TRBD1 (5 bases). Germline assignment: CDR1 LNHDA and CDR2 SQIVND (reference sequence). Between the trimmed V and J ends, which lost 9 bases and 4 bases, there was a span of 13 bases. The CDR3 spans 13 residues. The CDR3 sequence is CASRQTTGNTIYF. DNA for the CDR3: TGTGCCAGCAGACAGACGACAGGAAACACCATATATTTT.

The J gene is TRBJ2-5, the V gene TRBV10-3; possible D gene TRBD1, 6 bases. The CDR3 has 13 residues. Germline assignment: CDR1 ENHRY and CDR2 SYGVKD. The V and J ends lost 6 bases and 5 bases respectively, with 13 bases between them. The CDR3 region has the DNA TGTGCCATCAGCCACAGGGAGCAGGAGACCCAGTACTTC. Residues: CAISHREQETQYF.

The chain links TRBV29-1 to TRBJ2-7, with 9 bases lining up with TRBD2. The CDR3 loop spans 15 amino acids. Unmatched junction bases numbered 10, after V lost 1 base and J lost 6 bases. Germline assignment: CDR1 SQVTM and CDR2 ANQGSEA. The CDR3 loop is CSVEGRVAGVPEQYF. The CDR3 DNA reads as TGCAGCGTTGAAGGAAGGGTAGCGGGAGTCCCCGAGCAGTACTTC.

This clone has a handful of counts. This sequence joins TRBV7-3 and TRBJ2-6, with D hard to call. This CDR3 comprises 12 residues. Trimming removed 5 bases at V and 4 bases at J, with 3 bases between. From germline, CDR1 is SGHTA and CDR2 FQGTGA. CDR3 bases: TGTGCCAGCAGCCCGGGGGCCAACGTCCTGACTTTC. Protein: CASSPGANVLTF.

V is TRBV7-9 and J is TRBJ2-1; no reliable D call. The CDR3 contains 14 residues. V was pared by 5 bases and J by 10 bases, with 18 bases between. Germline assignment: CDR1 SEHNR and CDR2 FQNEAQ (reference sequence). CDR3 sequence: CASSPRTSSKEQFF. The CDR3 DNA is TGTGCCAGCAGCCCTCGGACCAGCTCCAAGGAGCAGTTCTTC.

The chain is built from TRBV7-2 and TRBJ2-5; no firm D call. The CDR3 sequence is 14 residues long. Germline V gives CDR1 SGHTA, CDR2 FQGNSA. V lost 3 bases and J 6 bases, leaving 14 bases between the germline ends. As DNA, the CDR3 is TGTGCCAGCAGCTTTTTCTTCGATTTGAAGACCCAGTACTTC. This sequence encodes CASSFFFDLKTQYF.

This clone was counted only a few times. The chain uses TRBV19 and TRBJ1-4, with D unclear. This CDR3 is built from 15 residues. Germline lookup yields CDR1 LNHDA and CDR2 SQIVND (reference sequence). V was trimmed by 1 base and J by 0 bases, leaving 6 bases between them. CDR3: CASSIGTATNEKLFF. The DNA of the CDR3 is TGTGCCAGTAGTATAGGAACAGCAACTAATGAAAAACTGTTTTTT.

This sequence joins TRBV13 and TRBJ2-2; 7 bases are shared with TRBD1. The CDR3 consists of 17 residues. Germline V gene data show CDR1 as PRHDT and CDR2 as FYEKMQ (reference sequence). The J segment lost 0 bases and the V segment lost 0 bases, leaving 4 bases of the junction unmatched. For the CDR3, the DNA is TGTGCCAGCAGCTTAGGTCAAGGGGGCGCGAACACCGGGGAGCTGTTTTTT. Translated, it gives CASSLGQGGANTGELFF.

The chain links TRBV5-1 to TRBJ2-1; 7 nucleotides line up with TRBD2. The V and J ends lost 0 bases and 5 bases, in that order; junction bases with no gene match: 20. Germline-derived CDR1 and CDR2 are SGHRS and YFSETQ. This CDR3 is 20 amino acids long. For the CDR3, the DNA is TGCGCCAGCAGCTTGGCCGTTTTCGGCGGGAGCGACGGTCCGAACAATGAGCAGTTCTTC. The encoded protein is CASSLAVFGGSDGPNNEQFF.

This clone has only a few counts. The rearrangement uses TRBV5-1 and TRBJ1-5; D is ambiguous. Germline lookup yields CDR1 SGHRS and CDR2 YFSETQ. With 4 bases removed from V and 9 bases from J, the gap between germline ends came to 14 bases. The CDR3 runs 13 residues. The CDR3 here is CASSAVLQGPQHF. The DNA of the CDR3 is TGCGCCAGCAGCGCAGTCCTCCAAGGGCCCCAGCATTTT.

This clone was observed a few times. V usage is TRBV25-1 and J usage is TRBJ1-4; D is uncertain. This CDR3 has 13 residues. CDR1 MGHDK and CDR2 SYGVNS come from the germline V gene. V was cut by 8 bases and J by 5 bases, with 12 bases left in between. CDR3 region: CASRSRENEKLFF. CDR3 in DNA: TGTGCCAGCCGATCCAGAGAAAATGAAAAACTGTTTTTT.

J is TRBJ2-3 and V is TRBV11-2; D remains unclear. The CDR3 loop spans 13 amino acids. Trimming left V 2 bases short and J 6 bases short, with 9 bases between. Germline V gives CDR1 SGHAT, CDR2 FQNNGV. CDR3 DNA: TGTGCCAGCAGCTTAAGACGTTTGGATACGCAGTATTTT. Translation gives CASSLRRLDTQYF.

The V and J genes are TRBV7-2 and TRBJ2-5; D is unclear. Trimming removed 5 bases at V and 7 bases at J, with 11 bases between. This CDR3 comprises 12 residues. CDR1 is SGHTA and CDR2 is FQGNSA in the germline V gene. DNA of the CDR3: TGTGCCAGCAGCCCATCGGGTGGGACCCAGTACTTC. Its protein is CASSPSGGTQYF.

The CDR3 protein is CASSLDRGKTQYF. CDR3 in DNA: TGTGCCAGCAGCTTAGACAGGGGGAAGACCCAGTACTTC. This chain uses TRBV5-4 with TRBJ2-5; 9 nucleotides match TRBD1. The CDR3 spans 13 residues. Germline V lookup: CDR1 SGHNT, CDR2 YYREEE (reference sequence). J gave up 6 bases and V 2 bases, and 2 bases lay outside the gene matches.

The V gene is TRBV29-1, the J gene TRBJ2-7; 16 positions match TRBD2. Germline V lookup: CDR1 SQVTM, CDR2 ANQGSEA. The CDR3 has 15 residues. V shed 4 bases and J 4 bases; nucleotides not matched to a gene: 4. As DNA, the CDR3 is TGCAGCGTTGCGGGACTAGCGGGAGGGAATTACGAGCAGTACTTC. It yields the protein CSVAGLAGGNYEQYF.

The chain uses TRBV18 and TRBJ2-7, with D perhaps matching TRBD1 (6 bases). The CDR3 loop spans 13 amino acids. From germline, CDR1 is KGHSH and CDR2 LQKENI. Trimming pared 4 bases from V and 6 bases from J, leaving 13 bases between. The CDR3 nucleotides are TGTGCCAGCTCACAGGGGGTAGGATCCGAGCAGTACTTC. Protein product: CASSQGVGSEQYF.

This clone showed up just a few times. The V call is TRBV4-3, the J call TRBJ2-7; the D is unclear. CDR1 LGHNA and CDR2 YSLEER come from the germline V gene. Trimming removed 0 bases at V and 1 base at J, with 7 bases between. The CDR3 is 14 amino acids. CDR3: CASSQDFESYEQYF. The CDR3 coding sequence is TGCGCCAGCAGCCAAGATTTTGAGTCCTACGAGCAGTACTTC.

V usage is TRBV19 and J usage is TRBJ1-2; the D is unclear. Trimming took off 3 bases at V and 2 bases at J, with 19 bases between the two ends. Germline assignment: CDR1 LNHDA and CDR2 SQIVND (reference sequence). The CDR3 has 17 residues. DNA of the CDR3: TGTGCCAGTAGTATCATTACTACGAGATACACAAACTATGGCTACACCTTC. Its translation is CASSIITTRYTNYGYTF.

This clone turned up a few times. V is TRBV7-9 and J is TRBJ2-1; D is perhaps TRBD2 (5 bases). The ends were cut back, 8 bases at V and 10 bases at J, with 15 bases in the middle. This CDR3 is built from 12 residues. CDR1 SEHNR and CDR2 FQNEAQ come from the germline V gene (reference sequence). As DNA, the CDR3 is TGTGCCAGCTCTTCGTGGGAGTCGGAGCAGTTCTTC. This gives the protein CASSSWESEQFF.

CDR3 sequence: CASRPRVSSGANVLTF. In DNA form, the CDR3 reads TGTGCCAGCAGACCTAGAGTTTCCTCTGGGGCCAACGTCCTGACTTTC. The chain employs TRBV28 and TRBJ2-6; D is ambiguous. Trimming left V 6 bases short and J 0 bases short, with 12 bases between. Germline V gene sequence: CDR1 MDHEN, CDR2 SYDVKM. The CDR3 extends over 16 amino acids. Using reference TRBV28 and TRBJ2-6 for the parts outside the CDR3, the full variable domain is DVKVTQSSRYLVKRTGEKVFLECVQDMDHENMFWYRQDPGLGLRLIYFSYDVKMKEKGDIPEGYSVSREKKERFSLILESASTNQTSMYLCASRPRVSSGANVLTFGAGSRLTVL.

This clone has just a few counts. V is TRBV5-1 and J is TRBJ2-7; 7 nucleotides line up with TRBD1. This CDR3 has 16 amino acids. The germline V gene encodes CDR1 SGHRS and CDR2 YFSETQ. Germline trimming cut 4 bases from V and 6 bases from J; bases unmatched to any gene: 16. This CDR3 is CASSVGQAIPIVEQYF. The CDR3 DNA is TGCGCCAGCAGCGTAGGACAGGCGATTCCAATAGTCGAGCAGTACTTC.

In DNA, the CDR3 is TGTGCCAGCTCACCTGGGACAGGGGGTAGGATTACGCAGTATTTT. Residues: CASSPGTGGRITQYF. The rearrangement joins TRBV18 to TRBJ2-3; TRBD1 matches at 11 bases. Looked up from germline, CDR1 is KGHSH and CDR2 is LQKENI. The CDR3 covers 15 residues. V was clipped by 3 bases and J by 8 bases; unmatched bases: 7.

This sequence joins TRBV5-6 and TRBJ2-3; TRBD2 matches at 9 bases. The CDR3 contains 18 residues. The J segment lost 0 bases and the V segment lost 4 bases, leaving 12 bases of the junction unmatched. In germline, CDR1 is SGHDT, CDR2 YYEEEE. CDR3 bases: TGTGCCAGCAGCCAAGAATACCTAGCGGGACCCAGCACAGATACGCAGTATTTT. This codes for CASSQEYLAGPSTDTQYF.

V gene TRBV5-1 combines with J gene TRBJ2-3; D gene unclear. V lost 4 bases and J lost 0, with 6 bases in between. The germline V gene has CDR1 SGHRS and CDR2 YFSETQ. This CDR3 has 13 residues. This CDR3 is CASSIPSTDTQYF. In DNA, the CDR3 is TGCGCCAGCAGCATTCCTAGCACAGATACGCAGTATTTT.